Following are 30 T cell receptor beta chains from one sample sequenced in a study of blood T cell repertoires in COVID-19. Sequencing used immunoSEQ multiplex PCR; TCRdb keeps in-frame clones, though not all of them. The sample comprises 350,000 to 450,000 clones, approximately 89% of which are singletons, and about 1.7% rests with the top ten. The specimen sequenced was PBMCs or T cells enriched from blood (not recorded which). These receptors originate from a woman aged 25 to 39 who had recovered from COVID-19.

The chain links TRBV12-3 or TRBV12-4 to TRBJ1-2, with TRBD1 matching 7 bases. CDR3 length: 12 amino acids. The J segment lost 4 bases and the V segment lost 8 bases, leaving 4 bases of the junction unmatched. The CDR3 DNA sequence: TGTGCCAGCGGGGACAGCCCCTATGGCTACACCTTC. Residues: CASGDSPYGYTF.

The rearrangement joins TRBV6-5 to TRBJ2-7; D is possibly TRBD1 (6 bases). The ends were cut back, 8 bases at V and 7 bases at J, with 12 bases in the middle. The CDR3 length is 11 residues. From germline, CDR1 is MNHEY and CDR2 SVGAGI. CDR3 sequence reads: CASSRQAEQYF. The CDR3 region has the DNA TGTGCCAGCTCGAGACAGGCAGAGCAGTACTTC.

The CDR3 region is CASGQGGQGGGDTQYF. Here the CDR3 DNA reads TGTGCTAGTGGCCAAGGAGGGCAGGGTGGGGGAGATACGCAGTATTTT. This chain uses TRBV12-5 with TRBJ2-3; D may be TRBD2 (6 bases). Between the trimmed V and J ends, which lost 6 bases and 5 bases, there was a span of 21 bases. The germline V gene encodes CDR1 LGHNT and CDR2 FRNRAP. The CDR3 consists of 16 residues.

The V gene is TRBV4-1, the J gene TRBJ2-1; D possibly corresponds to TRBD1 (6 bases). Germline V gives CDR1 MGHRA, CDR2 YSYEKL. V was clipped by 1 base and J by 0 bases, with 10 bases between them. There are 16 residues in the CDR3. CDR3 loop: CASSQGGQSSYNEQFF. The CDR3 DNA reads as TGCGCCAGCAGCCAAGGAGGACAGAGCTCCTACAATGAGCAGTTCTTC.

The chain has TRBV29-1 and TRBJ2-7, with TRBD1 matching 12 bases. The CDR3 spans 14 residues. Germline loops: CDR1 SQVTM, CDR2 ANQGSEA. V lost 6 bases to trimming and J lost 4 bases; unmatched junction nucleotides: 7. The CDR3 here is CSVMRGQGAYEQYF. CDR3 bases: TGCAGCGTGATGAGGGGACAGGGGGCTTACGAGCAGTACTTC.

This chain joins TRBV18 and TRBJ1-2, with 10 bases identical to TRBD1. In germline, CDR1 is KGHSH, CDR2 LQKENI. The CDR3 has 14 residues. V trimming: 0 bases; J trimming: 5 bases; junction bases outside the gene matches: 0. The CDR3 loop is CASSPPGQGYGYTF. The CDR3 nucleotides are TGTGCCAGCTCACCACCGGGACAGGGGTATGGCTACACCTTC. Together with reference TRBV18 and TRBJ1-2, the CDR3 gives the full variable domain: NAGVMQNPRHLVRRRGQEARLRCSPMKGHSHVYWYRQLPEEGLKFMVYLQKENIIDESGMPKERFSAEFPKEGPSILRIQQVVRGDSAAYFCASSPPGQGYGYTFGSGTRLTVV.

This clone was seen a handful of times. The chain links TRBV7-9 to TRBJ1-2; D call uncertain. Trimming stripped 1 base from V and 6 bases from J, with 6 bases between. The V gene's germline CDR1 is SEHNR and CDR2 FQNEAQ (reference sequence). The CDR3 covers 12 residues. The CDR3 DNA reads TGTGCCAGCAGCTTAGGAGGGAATGGCTACACCTTC. Translation gives CASSLGGNGYTF.

The J gene is TRBJ2-7, the V gene TRBV15; unclear D gene. With 0 bases removed from V and 5 bases from J, the gap between germline ends came to 14 bases. CDR3 size: 15 residues. The V gene's germline CDR1 is LNHNV and CDR2 YYDKDF (reference sequence). Here the CDR3 reads CATSRDFRLSDEQYF. The CDR3 coding sequence is TGTGCCACCAGCAGAGATTTTCGCCTAAGCGACGAGCAGTACTTC.

V usage is TRBV2 and J usage is TRBJ1-4; D gene unclear. Per the germline V gene, CDR1 is SNHLY and CDR2 is FYNNEI. Trimming removed 6 bases at V and 4 bases at J, with 9 bases between. This CDR3 comprises 13 residues. The CDR3 loop is CASSRWLNEKLFF. The CDR3, as DNA: TGTGCCAGCAGCCGCTGGCTTAATGAAAAACTGTTTTTT.

The table lists this clone with a count of one. This chain links TRBV10-1 with TRBJ1-1; 7 nucleotides line up with TRBD1. This CDR3 spans 13 amino acids. The germline CDR1 and CDR2 sequences are WNHNN and SYGVQD (reference sequence). With 5 bases clipped from V and 4 bases from J, the junction kept 4 bases outside the gene matches. This chain's CDR3 is CASSLNRGTEAFF. The CDR3 DNA is TGCGCCAGCAGTCTGAACAGGGGCACTGAAGCTTTCTTT.

The chain links TRBV24-1 to TRBJ2-3; 8 nucleotides line up with TRBD1. V trimming: 5 bases; J trimming: 5 bases; junction bases outside the gene matches: 8. Germline CDR1 reads KGHDR; CDR2 reads SFDVKD. The CDR3 sequence is 15 residues long. CDR3 nucleotides: TGTGCCACCAGTGCAGGAGACAGGGGTTTAGATACGCAGTATTTT. Its translation: CATSAGDRGLDTQYF.

The CDR3 DNA reads TGTGCCAGCAGTGAAACACACAGGGGAAATAATTCACCCCTCCACTTT. Residues: CASSETHRGNNSPLHF. The gene calls are TRBV9 and TRBJ1-6, with TRBD1 matching 7 bases. This CDR3 contains 16 residues. The ends lost 5 bases at V and 5 bases at J; junction bases unmatched: 10. Per the germline V gene, CDR1 is SGDLS and CDR2 is YYNGEE.

This clone has only one observation. V and J are TRBV28 and TRBJ1-4; D is possibly TRBD1 (6 bases). Between the trimmed V and J ends, which lost 8 bases and 2 bases, there was a span of 18 bases. The CDR3 is made up of 16 amino acids. Germline V gene data show CDR1 as MDHEN and CDR2 as SYDVKM. CDR3 region: CASSSGTDSTNEKLFF. The CDR3 DNA follows: TGTGCCAGCTCTAGTGGCACGGACAGCACTAATGAAAAACTGTTTTTT. Full variable domain (outside the CDR3, taken from reference TRBV28 and TRBJ1-4): DVKVTQSSRYLVKRTGEKVFLECVQDMDHENMFWYRQDPGLGLRLIYFSYDVKMKEKGDIPEGYSVSREKKERFSLILESASTNQTSMYLCASSSGTDSTNEKLFFGSGTQLSVL.

The chain employs TRBV10-1 and TRBJ1-2; tentative D call: TRBD1 (5 bases). The CDR3 extends over 13 amino acids. The germline V gene encodes CDR1 WNHNN and CDR2 SYGVQD (reference sequence). V lost 6 bases and J lost 4, with 12 bases in between. DNA of the CDR3: TGCGCCAGCAGCGGCAGGGCGCTCTATGGCTACACCTTC. It specifies CASSGRALYGYTF.

The chain combines TRBV29-1 with TRBJ1-2; 8 bases align to TRBD1. The CDR3 runs 13 residues. CDR1 SQVTM and CDR2 ANQGSEA come from the germline V gene. The trim removed 6 bases at V and 5 bases at J, leaving 8 bases unmatched. CDR3 bases: TGCAGCGTGGCCCCCGGACAGGGATATGGCTACACCTTC. It is translated as CSVAPGQGYGYTF.

The J gene is TRBJ1-1, the V gene TRBV30, with D perhaps matching TRBD1 (6 bases). Trimming took 5 bases from V and 1 from J, leaving 11 bases between them. Germline assignment: CDR1 GTSNPN and CDR2 SVGIG (reference sequence). The CDR3 covers 13 residues. This CDR3 is CAWGRTENTEAFF. In nucleotides, the CDR3 is TGTGCCTGGGGAAGGACAGAGAACACTGAAGCTTTCTTT.

The chain carries TRBV4-2 and TRBJ1-1; D perhaps matches TRBD1 (5 bases). V was cut by 1 base and J by 1 base, with 10 bases left in between. The CDR3 sequence is 15 residues long. Per the germline V gene, CDR1 is LGHNA and CDR2 is YNFKEQ. The CDR3, as DNA: TGTGCCAGCAGCCAAGTCGGCCAGGGGAACACTGAAGCTTTCTTT. This translates into CASSQVGQGNTEAFF.

The V and J genes are TRBV5-1 and TRBJ1-5, with a weak D call TRBD1 (5 bases). CDR3 size: 16 residues. Trimming took off 4 bases at V and 0 bases at J, with 14 bases between the two ends. Looked up from germline, CDR1 is SGHRS and CDR2 is YFSETQ. CDR3 amino acids: CASSPGGGSSNQPQHF. CDR3 nucleotide sequence: TGCGCCAGCAGCCCGGGGGGAGGGAGTAGCAATCAGCCCCAGCATTTT.

This clone was detected only once. This chain links TRBV9 with TRBJ1-2, with TRBD1 matching over 7 bases. The CDR3 contains 17 residues. J was trimmed by 4 bases and V by 4 bases; bases with no gene match: 16. The germline V gene has CDR1 SGDLS and CDR2 YYNGEE. The DNA for the CDR3 is TGTGCCAGCAGCCCAGTGGGTCCGACAGGGATAGGCTATGGCTACACCTTC. Encoded protein: CASSPVGPTGIGYGYTF.

This clone was picked up one time. The V gene is TRBV30, the J gene TRBJ1-2; 7 nucleotides align to TRBD1. J gave up 6 bases and V 2 bases, and 6 bases lay outside the gene matches. Germline CDR1 and CDR2: GTSNPN and SVGIG (reference sequence). The CDR3 is 13 residues long. This chain's CDR3 is CAWSLRQGDGYTF. In nucleotides, the CDR3 is TGTGCCTGGAGTTTAAGACAGGGTGATGGCTACACCTTC.

The chain recombines TRBV12-5 with TRBJ1-5; D not resolved. This CDR3 comprises 12 residues. Trimming shortened V by 0 bases and J by 7 bases, and 4 bases separated the two germline ends. The germline V gene encodes CDR1 LGHNT and CDR2 FRNRAP. The CDR3 DNA reads as TGTGCTAGTGGTTTGGTAGAGCAGCCCCAGCATTTT. As protein: CASGLVEQPQHF.

The V gene is TRBV28, the J gene TRBJ1-2; D gene uncertain. V lost 8 bases and J 0 bases, leaving 7 bases between the germline ends. The CDR3 has 12 amino acids. Germline loops: CDR1 MDHEN, CDR2 SYDVKM. The chain's CDR3 is CASLHTNYGYTF. CDR3 sequence (DNA): TGTGCCAGCTTGCACACTAACTATGGCTACACCTTC.

This clone has more than one count but fewer than ten. This rearrangement joins TRBV6-5 to TRBJ1-4, with a weak D call TRBD1 (6 bases). V was pared by 7 bases and J by 5 bases, with 11 bases between. The CDR3 consists of 13 residues. CDR1 MNHEY and CDR2 SVGAGI come from the germline V gene. CDR3 loop: CASIPGHNEKLFF. CDR3 coding DNA: TGTGCCAGCATACCGGGACACAATGAAAAACTGTTTTTT.

This clone is a singleton in its sample. The chain combines TRBV5-1 with TRBJ2-5, with D possibly matching TRBD2 (6 bases). This CDR3 is built from 14 residues. Trimming removed 3 bases from V and 4 bases from J, with 13 bases in between. CDR1 and CDR2 (germline): SGHRS, YFSETQ. This CDR3 is CASSSVGSGETQYF. The DNA of the CDR3 is TGCGCCAGCAGCTCCGTCGGGAGTGGAGAGACCCAGTACTTC.

This rearrangement joins TRBV13 to TRBJ1-2, with D unclear. V was trimmed by 5 bases and J by 5 bases, leaving 15 bases between them. This CDR3 is built from 14 residues. Germline-derived CDR1 and CDR2 are PRHDT and FYEKMQ (reference sequence). The CDR3 region has the DNA TGTGCCAGCAGCCCAGGCGGAGGGCGATATGGCTACACCTTC. Translated: CASSPGGGRYGYTF.

This clone has a handful of counts. This chain links TRBV6-5 with TRBJ1-6, with TRBD1 matching over 8 bases. V lost 6 bases to trimming and J lost 9 bases; unmatched junction nucleotides: 7. Germline values: CDR1 MNHEY, CDR2 SVGAGI. The CDR3 covers 14 residues. The CDR3 protein is CASSPGTGGSPLHF. DNA for the CDR3: TGTGCCAGCAGCCCCGGGACAGGTGGTTCACCCCTCCACTTT.

This clone was seen just once. This chain connects TRBV20-1 to TRBJ1-6; D is perhaps TRBD1 (5 bases). Germline loops: CDR1 DFQATT, CDR2 SNEGSKA (reference sequence). This CDR3 spans 16 amino acids. V lost 3 bases to trimming and J lost 3 bases, with 15 bases between them. The CDR3 DNA reads TGCAGTGCTAGTTCCGGGACGGAGGGCTATAATTCACCCCTCCACTTT. This codes for CSASSGTEGYNSPLHF.

The chain links TRBV7-9 to TRBJ2-1; 8 nucleotides match TRBD2. Germline values: CDR1 SEHNR, CDR2 FQNEAQ (reference sequence). The CDR3 sequence is 15 residues long. V dropped 11 bases and J dropped 6; count of bases not matched to a gene: 15. The CDR3 DNA reads as TGTGCCGTCCCCGCTGGCGGGGGGCCAACCAATGAGCAGTTCTTC. Encoded protein: CAVPAGGGPTNEQFF.

The chain has TRBV24-1 and TRBJ2-7; 7 bases line up with TRBD2. The germline gives CDR1 KGHDR, CDR2 SFDVKD. V was clipped by 4 bases and J by 9 bases; unmatched bases: 8. This CDR3 is 13 amino acids long. The CDR3 loop is CATSDRTRVGQYF. In DNA, the CDR3 is TGTGCCACCAGTGACCGGACTAGGGTCGGGCAGTACTTC.

V is TRBV7-2 and J is TRBJ1-6; no clear D gene. Trimming removed 2 bases at V and 8 bases at J, with 7 bases between. Germline CDR1 reads SGHTA; CDR2 reads FQGNSA. The CDR3 is 13 amino acids. For the CDR3, the DNA is TGTGCCAGCAGCTTAATCTACGATTCACCCCTCCACTTT. Its protein product is CASSLIYDSPLHF. The full variable domain, completed using reference TRBV7-2 and TRBJ1-6, is GAGVSQSPSNKVTEKGKDVELRCDPISGHTALYWYRQSLGQGLEFLIYFQGNSAPDKSGLPSDRFSAERTGGSVSTLTIQRTQQEDSAVYLCASSLIYDSPLHFGNGTRLTVT.